This TCR beta chain derives from a study of shared T cell receptors in the human thymus. The assay was immunoSEQ multiplex PCR, and TCRdb's table has in-frame clones only and misses some. The data show 500,000 to 550,000 clones, 75% to 80% seen once. CDR1 and CDR2 (germline): MNHNS, SASEGT. The CDR3 consists of 17 residues. The V gene end was trimmed by 1 base and the J gene end by 2 bases; junction bases not matched to a gene: 11. These same records also appear under a second study, on human thymus T cells. From that study: Thymic tissue was derived from resections collected during corrective heart surgery. Thymic and blood repertoires showed apparently biased V and J gene usage.

The TCR sequence derives from a boy under three years old with a congenital heart defect. The sequencing input was thymocytes. The genes are TRBV6-1 and TRBJ2-7; TRBD1 matches at 7 bases. CDR3 coding DNA: TGTGCCAGCAGTGAAGACCCCCCGACAGGGCTGACCTACGAGCAGTACTTC. Translated, it gives CASSEDPPTGLTYEQYF.